The sequence of this TCR beta chain was determined in a study of blood T cell repertoires in COVID-19. Study information: PBMCs, B-cell-depleted T cells, or T cells provided the cDNA or gDNA that made up the material.

The V and J ends lost 6 bases and 0 bases, in that order; junction bases with no gene match: 2. The germline V gene encodes CDR1 SQVTM and CDR2 ANQGSEA. The CDR3 runs 13 residues. Generated by immunoSEQ multiplex PCR, the TCRdb table keeps only in-frame clones and is missing some. The sample contains about 160,000 clones, about 85% of which appear only once. This clone has just a few counts. V and J are TRBV29-1 and TRBJ2-7; TRBD2 aligns across 10 bases. Sample: PBMCs or T cells enriched from blood (not recorded which). The sequence was obtained from a woman aged 45-65 years who had recovered from COVID-19. CDR3 sequence (DNA): TGCAGCGTCCGACTAGCGGGCTCCTACGAGCAGTACTTC. Translation: CSVRLAGSYEQYF.